One and the same sample provided the 18 T cell receptor beta chains below, sequenced in a study of tumor-infiltrating lymphocytes in primary liver carcinoma. The template, approximately 500 ng total RNA, yielded TCR beta cDNA made with a constant-region primer. Library construction for TCR beta comprised three nested multiplex PCR rounds performed with slightly modified ARM-PCR. TRBV1-TRBV30 forward primers and a C-beta reverse primer were used in the first two PCR rounds, which each ran for about 10 cycles. From the multiplex PCR reads, TCRdb called clonotypes with MiXCR, one entry per CDR3 protein. The sample has approximately 100,000 distinct CDR3 sequences; around 66% are singletons. Joint extraction of RNA and DNA used roughly 20-32 mg of bulk tissue that was unsorted. The sequencing sample was made of liver tumor tissue from sampling region 2. Sample subset: tumor region T2, inferior pole. The receptors shown here come from a woman aged 55-70 years with primary liver carcinoma and hepatitis B virus infection.

Concerning this clonotype itself: Possible read error: a much larger clone is one base away. V usage is TRBV5-8 and J usage is TRBJ1-5, with TRBD1 matching 10 bases. Trimming at V came to 0 bases and at J to 0 bases, leaving 12 bases not matched to a gene. Germline-derived CDR1 and CDR2 are SGHTS and YDEGEE. This CDR3 spans 20 amino acids. CDR3 in amino acids: CASSLVPTDRGRHSNQPQHF. CDR3 coding DNA: TGTGCCAGCAGCTTGGTCCCTACCGACAGGGGGCGCCATAGCAATCAGCCCCAGCATTTT.

This chain links TRBV7-9 with TRBJ2-1; 8 positions match TRBD2. Trimming took 5 bases from V and 1 from J; bases not matched to a gene: 7. The CDR3 has 16 amino acids. Germline assignment: CDR1 SEHNR and CDR2 FQNEAQ (reference sequence). CDR3 sequence (DNA): TGTGCCAGCAGCCCTAGGACTAGCAGATCCTACAATGAGCAGTTCTTC. This sequence encodes CASSPRTSRSYNEQFF.

The V and J genes are TRBV28 and TRBJ1-6, with D unresolved. The V end was cut by 6 bases, the J end by 9 bases, with 18 bases between. The CDR3 spans 15 residues. Germline V gene sequence: CDR1 MDHEN, CDR2 SYDVKM. CDR3 nucleotide sequence: TGTGCCAGCAGCCTCGCTCTAGGTGAAAGTTCACCCCTCCACTTT. Its protein product is CASSLALGESSPLHF.

A remark on this clonotype: At one boundary the junction diverges from the germline segment, which might be a read error. The CDR3 bases are TGTGCCAGCAGCTTTGGATGGATGCGCGACAATGAGCACTTCTTC. This gives the protein CASSFGWMRDNEHFF. The rearrangement links TRBV5-4 to TRBJ2-1; D unclear. The CDR3 is 15 amino acids. Germline CDR1 is SGHNT and CDR2 is YYREEE (reference sequence).

With respect to this clonotype: One end of the junction varies from germline; a read error may be responsible. The chain links TRBV6-5 to TRBJ1-2; weak D call: TRBD1 (5 bases). The CDR3 is 13 residues long. CDR1 and CDR2 from the germline V gene are MNHEY and SVGAGI. CDR3 sequence (DNA): TGTGCGAGCAGTTCGGACATCAGCTCCGGCTACACCTTC. It encodes CASSSDISSGYTF.

To note about this clonotype: The junction departs from germline at one end; a sequencing error may be responsible. The chain couples TRBV28 to TRBJ1-5, with no clear D. Germline V gene sequence: CDR1 MDHEN, CDR2 SYDVKM. CDR3 length: 14 residues. The CDR3 DNA reads as TGTGCCAGCAGTCCTCTACGGCGCAATCAGCCCCAGCTTTTT. It is translated as CASSPLRRNQPQLF.

The chain joins TRBV6-1 to TRBJ1-1; 7 nucleotides match TRBD1. This CDR3 is 15 amino acids long. CDR1 MNHNS and CDR2 SASEGT come from the germline V gene. J was trimmed by 5 bases and V by 6 bases; bases with no gene match: 12. The CDR3 reads CASSTRRQGGTEAFF. For the CDR3, the DNA is TGTGCCAGCAGCACCCGCAGACAGGGAGGAACTGAAGCTTTCTTT.

A remark on this clonotype: A read error may be the cause here, since a much bigger clone is one base away. No conserved phenylalanine or tryptophan is present at the end of the CDR3, so a read error is the likely explanation. J is TRBJ2-2 and V is TRBV5-1; D is undetermined. The length of the CDR3 is 16 residues. V was cut by 1 base and J by 7 bases, with 17 bases left in between. The germline V gene has CDR1 SGHRS and CDR2 YFSETQ. The CDR3 sequence is CASSLRTSRGHGELFV. CDR3 DNA sequence: TGCGCCAGCAGCTTGAGGACCTCCCGAGGTCACGGGGAGCTGTTTGTT.

V usage is TRBV28 and J usage is TRBJ2-7, with D maybe TRBD1 (5 bases). This CDR3 has 13 residues. Germline values: CDR1 MDHEN, CDR2 SYDVKM. V was trimmed by 1 base and J by 4 bases, leaving 8 bases between them. The CDR3 nucleotides are TGTGCCAGCAGTTTATTGCAGGGATACGAGCAGTACTTC. Its translation: CASSLLQGYEQYF. The complete variable domain, with remaining parts taken from reference TRBV28 and TRBJ2-7, reads DVKVTQSSRYLVKRTGEKVFLECVQDMDHENMFWYRQDPGLGLRLIYFSYDVKMKEKGDIPEGYSVSREKKERFSLILESASTNQTSMYLCASSLLQGYEQYFGPGTRLTVT.

The chain links TRBV5-1 to TRBJ1-1; D is uncertain. The CDR3 is 14 amino acids. The V gene lost 0 bases and the J gene lost 2 bases, with 8 bases spanning the gap. The germline CDR1 and CDR2 sequences are SGHRS and YFSETQ. CDR3 sequence reads: CASSLVLGNTEAFF. DNA for the CDR3: TGCGCCAGCAGCTTGGTGTTGGGAAACACTGAAGCTTTCTTT.

The V call is TRBV5-1, the J call TRBJ2-7; D is unresolved. CDR1 is SGHRS and CDR2 is YFSETQ in the germline V gene. Trimming pared 0 bases from V and 1 base from J, leaving 5 bases between. The CDR3 has 13 residues. CDR3 amino acids: CASSLAASYEQYF. DNA for the CDR3: TGCGCCAGCAGCTTGGCGGCTTCCTACGAGCAGTACTTC.

This clonotype was observed at least ten times. The chain joins TRBV30 to TRBJ1-3; the D is unclear. The germline V gene encodes CDR1 GTSNPN and CDR2 SVGIG (reference sequence). Trimming left V 4 bases short and J 4 bases short, with 5 bases between. This CDR3 region has 11 residues. CDR3 protein: CAWIVGNTIYF. For the CDR3, the DNA is TGTGCCTGGATTGTAGGAAACACCATATATTTT.

This clonotype was observed many times. This rearrangement joins TRBV29-1 to TRBJ2-5, with D possibly matching TRBD1 (6 bases). CDR3 size: 15 residues. The germline V gene encodes CDR1 SQVTM and CDR2 ANQGSEA. V lost 4 bases, J lost 2 bases, and 17 bases lay in between. CDR3 nucleotides: TGCAGCGTTGGGTCAGGAGGACAGAGGCAAGAGACCCAGTACTTC. It codes for CSVGSGGQRQETQYF.

This clonotype was detected ten times or more. This chain connects TRBV6-5 to TRBJ1-5; D is possibly TRBD1 (5 bases). CDR1 and CDR2 (germline): MNHEY, SVGAGI. V dropped 2 bases and J dropped 2 bases, with 7 bases sitting between them. This CDR3 is built from 14 residues. DNA of the CDR3: TGTGCCAGCAGTTACAGGGGAGGCAATCAGCCCCAGCATTTT. It codes for CASSYRGGNQPQHF.

A remark on this clonotype: A read error may produce the germline difference seen at one junction end. The chain combines TRBV12-3 or TRBV12-4 with TRBJ2-3; tentative D call: TRBD2 (6 bases). The CDR3 covers 15 residues. DNA of the CDR3: TGTGCCAGCAGTTTTGGCGGGAATGGCACAGATACGAAGTATTTT. It yields the protein CASSFGGNGTDTKYF.

This clonotype was found many times. V is TRBV6-5 and J is TRBJ1-2, with TRBD1 as a possible D gene (6 bases). Germline assignment: CDR1 MNHEY and CDR2 SVGAGI. The CDR3 contains 17 residues. V lost 5 bases to trimming and J lost 5 bases, with 24 bases between them. The CDR3 here is CASSPLSSGGAGYGYTF. The CDR3 DNA reads TGTGCCAGCAGTCCCCTGTCGTCCGGGGGCGCGGGGTATGGCTACACCTTC.

To note about this clonotype: Since no conserved phenylalanine or tryptophan closes the CDR3, a read error is the likely cause. J is TRBJ1-5 and V is TRBV5-1; TRBD1 matches 7 bases. From germline, CDR1 is SGHRS and CDR2 YFSETQ. CDR3 length: 14 amino acids. The chain's CDR3 is CAGSPTGSNQPQHI. CDR3 DNA sequence: TGCGCCGGCAGCCCGACAGGGTCCAATCAGCCCCAGCATATT.

A few counts support this clonotype. With a much larger clone just one base away, this may be a read error. The J gene is TRBJ2-3, the V gene TRBV4-1; 9 bases match TRBD2. The V segment lost 1 base and the J segment 4 bases; nucleotides outside the gene matches: 21. Germline lookup yields CDR1 MGHRA and CDR2 YSYEKL. This CDR3 contains 21 residues. The CDR3 nucleotides read TGCGCCAGCAGCCAAGGAGGGCTAGCGGGAAGGGATAAAGACAGCCCAGATACGCAGTATTTT. It specifies CASSQGGLAGRDKDSPDTQYF.